This T cell receptor (beta chain) comes out of a study of blood T cell repertoires in COVID-19. About the research overall: Specimens from acute and convalescent COVID-19 originated in the United States, Italy and Spain. Nucleic acid was either cDNA or gDNA, and it came from T cells, B-cell-depleted T cells, or PBMCs.

The germline gives CDR1 SGHRS, CDR2 YFSETQ. There are 13 residues in the CDR3. Trimming pared 1 base from V and 8 bases from J, leaving 10 bases between. Clones were sequenced by immunoSEQ multiplex PCR, and TCRdb holds only the in-frame ones, with some missing. The profile shows some 120,000 clones, 88% of them singletons. This sequence was found in a human donor in a cohort sampled during active COVID-19. Sequencing input: peripheral blood. The V call is TRBV5-1, the J call TRBJ2-1; D not certain. This CDR3 reads CASSLIGPYEQFF. CDR3 in DNA: TGCGCCAGCAGCTTGATCGGTCCGTATGAGCAGTTCTTC.